What follows is one TCR beta chain and its context. Its target is unknown. It was with 60 Vbeta and 13 Jbeta primers that the PCR ran. TCRdb keeps only in-frame clones here, not all; method: immunoSEQ multiplex PCR. The sample has fewer than 250,000 clones; roughly four fifths are singletons. This entry is derived from a study of cytomegalovirus exposure and HLA in healthy donors. Broader study findings: Per a later analysis, about 17,000 TCR beta sequences showed association with HLA alleles at 0.05 false discovery rate. Previously analyzed data showed that most TCR beta V segments were productive at a frequency of about 90% or about 30%.

Sample: PBMCs. The TCR originated in a woman aged 25 to 39 in good health and CMV-seropositive.

In DNA, the CDR3 is TGTGCCAGCAGCCCACGGGACACTGAAGCTTTCTTT. Its protein is CASSPRDTEAFF. This chain uses TRBV7-9 with TRBJ1-1; D is uncertain. Germline lookup yields CDR1 SEHNR and CDR2 FQNEAQ (reference sequence). Deletions cut 5 bases from V and 3 bases from J, with 7 bases between. This CDR3 spans 12 amino acids.